These 32 T cell receptor beta chains came from one sample sequenced in a study of shared clonotypes between healthy human individuals. Using immunoSEQ multiplex PCR, the repertoire was profiled, and TCRdb retains in-frame clones only, with some absent. The repertoire includes fewer than 850,000 clones, about two thirds of them detected once, and about 1.7% sits in the top ten. The sample comprised memory CD4+ T cells sorted from blood. The sample's subset: CD45RA-negative fraction. The receptors here all came from a woman aged 25 to 39 in good health.

The J gene is TRBJ2-5, the V gene TRBV28; D is unclear. From germline, CDR1 is MDHEN and CDR2 SYDVKM. Between the trimmed V and J ends, which lost 4 bases and 3 bases, there was a span of 12 bases. The CDR3 spans 14 residues. The CDR3 loop reads CASSSPAREETQYF. In DNA, the CDR3 is TGTGCCAGCAGTTCCCCTGCTAGGGAAGAGACCCAGTACTTC.

This clone was found a few times. The chain carries TRBV5-1 and TRBJ2-1; D is possibly TRBD1 (5 bases). Germline CDR1 and CDR2: SGHRS and YFSETQ. This CDR3 spans 14 amino acids. The germline V and J ends were trimmed by 4 bases and 0 bases, with 8 bases remaining between them. The CDR3 DNA reads as TGCGCCAGCAGCCAGGACAACTCCTACAATGAGCAGTTCTTC. Protein sequence: CASSQDNSYNEQFF.

This sequence joins TRBV6-5 and TRBJ2-5; unclear D gene. The J call may be faulty, since TRBJ2-7 better matches the DNA end. Germline V lookup: CDR1 MNHEY, CDR2 SVGAGI. CDR3 length: 12 residues. The CDR3 is CASRKSAYEQYF. CDR3 sequence (DNA): TGTGCCAGCAGAAAATCGGCCTACGAGCAGTACTTC.

This clone was counted a few times. The chain has TRBV6-5 and TRBJ2-2; 7 nucleotides align to TRBD1. V shed 5 bases and J 3 bases; nucleotides not matched to a gene: 3. There are 14 residues in the CDR3. Per the germline V gene, CDR1 is MNHEY and CDR2 is SVGAGI. In nucleotides, the CDR3 is TGTGCCAGCAGTAGACAGGGATACACCGGGGAGCTGTTTTTT. Translated, it gives CASSRQGYTGELFF.

V is TRBV6-1 and J is TRBJ2-7; 7 bases are shared with TRBD1. J lost 3 bases, V lost 1 base, and 6 bases had no gene match. CDR1 and CDR2 from the germline V gene are MNHNS and SASEGT. This CDR3 is 15 amino acids long. The CDR3 DNA reads as TGTGCCAGCAGTGAAGAGAGGGGGCGCTTCTACGAGCAGTACTTC. Residues: CASSEERGRFYEQYF.

Remarks on this clone: One end of the junction does not line up with germline, which may come from a read error. The chain combines TRBV9 with TRBJ2-1, with TRBD2 matching 11 bases. The CDR3 sequence is 13 residues long. CDR1 and CDR2 (germline): SGDLS, YYNGEE. Here the CDR3 reads CASSARTSGPEVF. As DNA, the CDR3 is TGTGCCAGCAGCGCGCGGACTAGCGGGCCCGAGGTCTTC.

The rearrangement joins TRBV6-1 to TRBJ1-1; D unresolved. Per the germline V gene, CDR1 is MNHNS and CDR2 is SASEGT. The CDR3 extends over 10 amino acids. The germline V and J ends were trimmed by 0 bases and 11 bases, with 4 bases remaining between them. In nucleotides, the CDR3 is TGTGCCAGCAGTGAAGCTCGGGCTTTCTTT. It encodes CASSEARAFF.

The chain uses TRBV6-6 and TRBJ1-1; D uncertain. The CDR3 loop spans 13 amino acids. Germline CDR1 and CDR2: MNHNY and SVGAGI (reference sequence). Trimming removed 8 bases at V and 5 bases at J, with 15 bases between. CDR3 loop: CASLSAGATEAFF. CDR3 coding DNA: TGTGCCAGCCTGTCTGCCGGCGCTACTGAAGCTTTCTTT.

CDR3 in amino acids: CASSFGQPYEQYF. The CDR3 nucleotides are TGTGCCAGCAGTTTTGGGCAGCCCTACGAGCAGTACTTC. The genes are TRBV28 and TRBJ2-7; D gene unclear. Germline CDR1 reads MDHEN; CDR2 reads SYDVKM. The CDR3 covers 13 residues. V was shortened by 3 bases and J by 2 bases, with 8 bases between the two germline ends.

At least ten counts were recorded for this clone. The CDR3 nucleotides are TGTGCCAGCAGTCCTTGGGGGAGCGGGAGGGCAGAGACCCAGTACTTC. It translates to CASSPWGSGRAETQYF. The genes are TRBV5-4 and TRBJ2-5; 10 bases fit TRBD2. In germline, CDR1 is SGHNT, CDR2 YYREEE (reference sequence). V was pared by 5 bases and J by 4 bases, with 11 bases of the junction left unmatched. The CDR3 covers 16 residues.

This chain links TRBV5-1 with TRBJ1-1; tentatively, D is TRBD1 (5 bases). Germline CDR1 SGHRS, CDR2 YFSETQ. This CDR3 region has 14 residues. Deletions cut 2 bases from V and 1 base from J, with 9 bases between. CDR3 residues: CASSFAGTNTEAFF. DNA for the CDR3: TGCGCCAGCAGCTTCGCGGGGACGAACACTGAAGCTTTCTTT. The entire variable domain, with the rest obtained from reference TRBV5-1 and TRBJ1-1, is as follows: KAGVTQTPRYLIKTRGQQVTLSCSPISGHRSVSWYQQTPGQGLQFLFEYFSETQRNKGNFPGRFSGRQFSNSRSEMNVSTLELGDSALYLCASSFAGTNTEAFFGQGTRLTVV.

This clone showed up just once. The V and J genes are TRBV6-5 and TRBJ2-7, with 12 bases matching TRBD1. In germline, CDR1 is MNHEY, CDR2 SVGAGI. The CDR3 runs 16 residues. V gave up 1 base and J gave up 4 bases; unmatched junction bases: 5. The CDR3 DNA reads as TGTGCCAGCAGTTACTGGCCGGGACAGGGGGCGTACGAGCAGTACTTC. This translates into CASSYWPGQGAYEQYF.

This clone has only a few counts. The rearrangement joins TRBV19 to TRBJ1-2; D unclear. The CDR3 totals 14 residues. Looked up from germline, CDR1 is LNHDA and CDR2 is SQIVND (reference sequence). V shed 3 bases and J shed 0 bases, with 8 bases lying between them. CDR3 DNA sequence: TGTGCCAGTAGTATGAGTGCAGCTAACTATGGCTACACCTTC. Amino acid sequence: CASSMSAANYGYTF.

CDR3 in amino acids: CASSLAPHRGRRPQHF. The CDR3 bases are TGTGCCAGCAGCTTAGCGCCGCATAGGGGAAGACGGCCCCAGCATTTT. The chain couples TRBV7-8 to TRBJ1-5, with D perhaps matching TRBD1 (5 bases). Germline loops: CDR1 SGHVS, CDR2 FQNEAQ. V shed 0 bases and J shed 9 bases, with 18 bases lying between them. The CDR3 has 16 amino acids.

The chain carries TRBV6-1 and TRBJ2-2, with no clear D. Trimming shortened V by 6 bases and J by 3 bases, and 14 bases separated the two germline ends. CDR1 is MNHNS and CDR2 is SASEGT in the germline V gene. This CDR3 is 15 amino acids long. This chain's CDR3 is CASSLQWYDTGELFF. CDR3 sequence (DNA): TGTGCCAGCAGCTTACAGTGGTATGACACCGGGGAGCTGTTTTTT.

The rearrangement uses TRBV6-5 and TRBJ1-2; TRBD1 might be the D (6 bases). Trimming shortened V by 2 bases and J by 8 bases, and 18 bases separated the two germline ends. The CDR3 is made up of 15 amino acids. The V gene's germline CDR1 is MNHEY and CDR2 SVGAGI. CDR3: CASSYRTTGLVGYTF. In nucleotides, the CDR3 is TGTGCCAGCAGTTACCGTACAACAGGGTTGGTCGGCTACACCTTC.

This sequence joins TRBV5-8 and TRBJ1-2; D uncertain. The length of the CDR3 is 12 residues. CDR1 is SGHTS, CDR2 YDEGEE, per germline. V dropped 5 bases and J dropped 3 bases, with 8 bases sitting between them. The CDR3 region has the DNA TGTGCCAGCAGACCAAGGCACTATGGCTACACCTTC. Its protein is CASRPRHYGYTF. Full variable domain (rest looked up from reference TRBV5-8 and TRBJ1-2): EAGVTQSPTHLIKTRGQQATLRCSPISGHTSVYWYQQALGLGLQFLLWYDEGEERNRGNFPPRFSGRQFPNYSSELNVNALELEDSALYLCASRPRHYGYTFGSGTRLTVV.

This clone was counted only a few times. DNA of the CDR3: TGCGCCAGCAGCCGACTCGCTTCTGGAGCCTACGAGCAGTACTTC. As protein: CASSRLASGAYEQYF. The chain is built from TRBV10-1 and TRBJ2-7; D is unresolved. V was trimmed by 6 bases and J by 2 bases, leaving 17 bases between them. CDR1 is WNHNN, CDR2 SYGVQD, per germline (reference sequence). This CDR3 is 15 amino acids long.

In regard to this clone: Other DNA sequences in the same sample also yield this CDR3. The chain uses TRBV5-6 and TRBJ1-3; D gene uncertain. Per germline, CDR1 SGHDT and CDR2 YYEEEE. The CDR3 loop spans 13 amino acids. Trimming removed 0 bases at V and 1 base at J, with 2 bases between. CDR3 region: CASSLGSGNTIYF. Written as DNA, the CDR3 is TGTGCCAGCAGCTTGGGATCTGGAAACACCATATATTTT.

This clone was recorded many times. DNA of the CDR3: TGCGCCAGCAGTGCGGGACTAGCGGGAACAATGAGCTCCTACAATGAGCAGTTCTTC. Translated, it gives CASSAGLAGTMSSYNEQFF. The rearrangement uses TRBV10-1 and TRBJ2-1; TRBD2 matches at 13 bases. From germline, CDR1 is WNHNN and CDR2 SYGVQD (reference sequence). The J segment lost 0 bases and the V segment lost 4 bases, leaving 9 bases of the junction unmatched. This CDR3 is built from 19 residues.

With respect to this clone: Other DNA sequences in this sample translate to the same CDR3. CDR3 sequence reads: CASSPLYEQYF. CDR3 nucleotide sequence: TGTGCCAGCAGCCCGCTATACGAGCAGTACTTC. This sequence joins TRBV7-9 and TRBJ2-7, with no clear D. Trimming removed 5 bases from V and 4 bases from J, with 6 bases in between. This CDR3 spans 11 amino acids. Germline CDR1 is SEHNR and CDR2 is FQNEAQ (reference sequence).

The chain is built from TRBV5-1 and TRBJ1-1, with 9 positions matching TRBD1. Germline CDR1 is SGHRS and CDR2 is YFSETQ. This CDR3 region has 15 residues. V lost 0 bases and J lost 7; bases outside the gene matches: 7. This chain's CDR3 is CASSLGDRDWNEAFF. DNA of the CDR3: TGCGCCAGCAGCTTGGGGGACAGGGATTGGAATGAAGCTTTCTTT.

V gene TRBV19 combines with J gene TRBJ2-2; 7 bases are a match to TRBD2. CDR1 is LNHDA, CDR2 SQIVND, per germline (reference sequence). The ends lost 3 bases at V and 0 bases at J; junction bases unmatched: 7. The CDR3 loop spans 17 amino acids. CDR3: CASSIGSGGPNTGELFF. The CDR3, as DNA: TGTGCCAGTAGTATTGGTTCGGGGGGACCGAACACCGGGGAGCTGTTTTTT.

The rearrangement uses TRBV9 and TRBJ2-7; 7 bases fit TRBD2. Germline values: CDR1 SGDLS, CDR2 YYNGEE. V trimming: 4 bases; J trimming: 5 bases; junction bases outside the gene matches: 12. The CDR3 length is 15 residues. The CDR3 sequence: CASSLGLAALDEQYF. For the CDR3, the DNA is TGTGCCAGCAGCCTGGGGCTAGCGGCCTTGGACGAGCAGTACTTC.

Comments on this clone: This sample also contains other DNA sequences that code for the same CDR3. The rearrangement joins TRBV5-4 to TRBJ2-3; 13 bases line up with TRBD2. The J segment lost 2 bases and the V segment lost 3 bases, leaving 3 bases of the junction unmatched. The CDR3 runs to 16 residues. Germline assignment: CDR1 SGHNT and CDR2 YYREEE (reference sequence). The CDR3 sequence is CASSSGLAGSTDTQYF. In nucleotides, the CDR3 is TGTGCCAGCAGCTCGGGACTAGCGGGATCCACAGATACGCAGTATTTT.

This clone was observed a handful of times. This chain connects TRBV25-1 to TRBJ2-3; D uncertain. This CDR3 spans 10 amino acids. Germline CDR1 reads MGHDK; CDR2 reads SYGVNS. Trimming removed 7 bases from V and 6 bases from J, with 5 bases in between. The DNA of the CDR3 is TGTGCCAGCACCTCTGATACGCAGTATTTT. Its translation is CASTSDTQYF.

J is TRBJ2-3 and V is TRBV5-1; the D call may be TRBD1 or TRBD2 (5 bases each). The CDR3 runs 14 residues. Germline V gene lookup returns CDR1 SGHRS and CDR2 YFSETQ. The V and J ends lost 0 bases and 3 bases respectively, with 8 bases between them. The CDR3 nucleotides are TGCGCCAGCAGCTTGGGGGACGGTACAGATACGCAGTATTTT. Translated: CASSLGDGTDTQYF.

This chain uses TRBV6-6 with TRBJ1-6; possible D gene TRBD1, 5 bases. The V end lost 0 bases, the J end lost 9 bases, and 9 bases lay between the germline ends. The CDR3 is made up of 14 amino acids. The V gene's germline CDR1 is MNHNY and CDR2 SVGAGI (reference sequence). This CDR3 reads CASSYSSGLSPLHF. CDR3 coding DNA: TGTGCCAGCAGTTACTCGTCAGGGCTTTCACCCCTCCACTTT.

The CDR3 nucleotides read TGTGCCAGCAGGGCAGATACAGGGAACCATGCACACACTGAAGCTTTCTTT. Translating gives CASRADTGNHAHTEAFF. The chain links TRBV27 to TRBJ1-1; possible D gene TRBD1, 6 bases. V shed 6 bases and J shed 3 bases, with 23 bases lying between them. The CDR3 consists of 17 residues. The germline V gene encodes CDR1 MNHEY and CDR2 SMNVEV (reference sequence).

The rearrangement joins TRBV6-5 to TRBJ2-7; TRBD1 might be the D (6 bases). CDR3 length: 13 residues. V lost 2 bases to trimming and J lost 7 bases, with 12 bases between them. CDR1 is MNHEY and CDR2 is SVGAGI in the germline V gene. CDR3 sequence reads: CASSYQGRGEQYF. The DNA for the CDR3 is TGTGCCAGCAGTTACCAGGGGCGCGGGGAGCAGTACTTC.

This chain links TRBV15 with TRBJ2-1; 11 bases are shared with TRBD1. CDR3 size: 16 residues. Germline V lookup: CDR1 LNHNV, CDR2 YYDKDF (reference sequence). V lost 0 bases to trimming and J lost 8 bases; unmatched junction nucleotides: 6. CDR3 DNA: TGTGCCACCAGCAGAGACGCGGGGACAGGGGGACATGAGCAGTTCTTC. Its protein is CATSRDAGTGGHEQFF.

The chain is built from TRBV5-5 and TRBJ2-5; 10 bases fit TRBD2. V lost 7 bases, J lost 5 bases, and 11 bases stayed unmatched. This CDR3 contains 15 residues. Germline CDR1 is SGHKS and CDR2 is YYEKEE (reference sequence). Here the CDR3 reads CASGSPLAGEETQYF. The CDR3 nucleotides read TGTGCCAGCGGGTCTCCGCTAGCGGGAGAGGAGACCCAGTACTTC.